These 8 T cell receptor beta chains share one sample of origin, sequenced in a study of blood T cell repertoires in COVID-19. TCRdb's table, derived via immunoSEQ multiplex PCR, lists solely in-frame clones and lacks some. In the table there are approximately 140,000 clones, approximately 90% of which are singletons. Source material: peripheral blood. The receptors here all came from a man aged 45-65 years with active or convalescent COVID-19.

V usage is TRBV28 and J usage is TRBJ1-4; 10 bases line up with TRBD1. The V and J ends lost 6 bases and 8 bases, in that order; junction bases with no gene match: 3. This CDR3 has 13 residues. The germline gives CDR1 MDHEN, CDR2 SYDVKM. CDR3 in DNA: TGTGCCAGCAGGACAGGGGGCGACGAAAAACTGTTTTTT. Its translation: CASRTGGDEKLFF.

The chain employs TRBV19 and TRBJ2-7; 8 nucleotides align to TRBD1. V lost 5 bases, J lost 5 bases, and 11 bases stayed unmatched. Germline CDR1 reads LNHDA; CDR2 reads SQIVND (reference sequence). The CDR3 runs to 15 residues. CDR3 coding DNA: TGTGCCAGTAGTCACCCAGGGGGCGCGTATAACGAGCAGTACTTC. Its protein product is CASSHPGGAYNEQYF.

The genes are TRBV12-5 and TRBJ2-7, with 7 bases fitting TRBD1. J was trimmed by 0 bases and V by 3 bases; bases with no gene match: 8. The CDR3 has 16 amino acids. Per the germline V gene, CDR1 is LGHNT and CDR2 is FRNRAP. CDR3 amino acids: CASGFSRDSISYEQYF. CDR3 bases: TGTGCTAGTGGTTTCTCCCGGGACAGCATCTCCTACGAGCAGTACTTC. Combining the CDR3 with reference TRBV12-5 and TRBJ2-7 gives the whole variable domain DARVTQTPRHKVTEMGQEVTMRCQPILGHNTVFWYRQTMMQGLELLAYFRNRAPLDDSGMPKDRFSAEMPDATLATLKIQPSEPRDSAVYFCASGFSRDSISYEQYFGPGTRLTVT.

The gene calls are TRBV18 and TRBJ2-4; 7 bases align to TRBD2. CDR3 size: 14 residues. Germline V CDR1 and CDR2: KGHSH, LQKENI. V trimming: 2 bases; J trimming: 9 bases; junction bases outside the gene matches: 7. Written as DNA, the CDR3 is TGTGCCAGCTCACCAGTGGGAGGGAGCGGCATTCAGTACTTC. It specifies CASSPVGGSGIQYF.

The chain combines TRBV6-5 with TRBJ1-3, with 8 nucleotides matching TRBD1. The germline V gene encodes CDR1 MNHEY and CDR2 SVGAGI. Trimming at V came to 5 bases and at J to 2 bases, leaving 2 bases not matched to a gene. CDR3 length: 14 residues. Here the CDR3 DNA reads TGTGCCAGCAGTCCGACAGGGGCTGGAAACACCATATATTTT. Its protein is CASSPTGAGNTIYF.

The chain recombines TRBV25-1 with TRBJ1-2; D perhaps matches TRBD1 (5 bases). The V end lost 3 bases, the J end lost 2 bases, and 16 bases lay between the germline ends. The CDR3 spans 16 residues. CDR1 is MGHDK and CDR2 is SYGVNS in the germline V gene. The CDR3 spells CASSDGGVRENYGYTF. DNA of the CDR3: TGTGCCAGCAGTGATGGGGGGGTCAGGGAGAACTATGGCTACACCTTC.

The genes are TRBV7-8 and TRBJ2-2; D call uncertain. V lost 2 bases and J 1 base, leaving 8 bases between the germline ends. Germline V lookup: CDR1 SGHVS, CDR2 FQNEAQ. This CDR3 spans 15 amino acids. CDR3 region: CASSLTEKNTGELFF. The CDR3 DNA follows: TGTGCCAGCAGCTTAACAGAAAAGAACACCGGGGAGCTGTTTTTT.

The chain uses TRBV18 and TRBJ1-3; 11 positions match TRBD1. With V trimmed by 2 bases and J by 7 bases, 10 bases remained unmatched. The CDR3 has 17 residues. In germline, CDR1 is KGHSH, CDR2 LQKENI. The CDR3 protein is CASSPLGADRGLNTIYF. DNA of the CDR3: TGTGCCAGCTCACCATTGGGCGCGGACAGGGGGCTCAACACCATATATTTT.